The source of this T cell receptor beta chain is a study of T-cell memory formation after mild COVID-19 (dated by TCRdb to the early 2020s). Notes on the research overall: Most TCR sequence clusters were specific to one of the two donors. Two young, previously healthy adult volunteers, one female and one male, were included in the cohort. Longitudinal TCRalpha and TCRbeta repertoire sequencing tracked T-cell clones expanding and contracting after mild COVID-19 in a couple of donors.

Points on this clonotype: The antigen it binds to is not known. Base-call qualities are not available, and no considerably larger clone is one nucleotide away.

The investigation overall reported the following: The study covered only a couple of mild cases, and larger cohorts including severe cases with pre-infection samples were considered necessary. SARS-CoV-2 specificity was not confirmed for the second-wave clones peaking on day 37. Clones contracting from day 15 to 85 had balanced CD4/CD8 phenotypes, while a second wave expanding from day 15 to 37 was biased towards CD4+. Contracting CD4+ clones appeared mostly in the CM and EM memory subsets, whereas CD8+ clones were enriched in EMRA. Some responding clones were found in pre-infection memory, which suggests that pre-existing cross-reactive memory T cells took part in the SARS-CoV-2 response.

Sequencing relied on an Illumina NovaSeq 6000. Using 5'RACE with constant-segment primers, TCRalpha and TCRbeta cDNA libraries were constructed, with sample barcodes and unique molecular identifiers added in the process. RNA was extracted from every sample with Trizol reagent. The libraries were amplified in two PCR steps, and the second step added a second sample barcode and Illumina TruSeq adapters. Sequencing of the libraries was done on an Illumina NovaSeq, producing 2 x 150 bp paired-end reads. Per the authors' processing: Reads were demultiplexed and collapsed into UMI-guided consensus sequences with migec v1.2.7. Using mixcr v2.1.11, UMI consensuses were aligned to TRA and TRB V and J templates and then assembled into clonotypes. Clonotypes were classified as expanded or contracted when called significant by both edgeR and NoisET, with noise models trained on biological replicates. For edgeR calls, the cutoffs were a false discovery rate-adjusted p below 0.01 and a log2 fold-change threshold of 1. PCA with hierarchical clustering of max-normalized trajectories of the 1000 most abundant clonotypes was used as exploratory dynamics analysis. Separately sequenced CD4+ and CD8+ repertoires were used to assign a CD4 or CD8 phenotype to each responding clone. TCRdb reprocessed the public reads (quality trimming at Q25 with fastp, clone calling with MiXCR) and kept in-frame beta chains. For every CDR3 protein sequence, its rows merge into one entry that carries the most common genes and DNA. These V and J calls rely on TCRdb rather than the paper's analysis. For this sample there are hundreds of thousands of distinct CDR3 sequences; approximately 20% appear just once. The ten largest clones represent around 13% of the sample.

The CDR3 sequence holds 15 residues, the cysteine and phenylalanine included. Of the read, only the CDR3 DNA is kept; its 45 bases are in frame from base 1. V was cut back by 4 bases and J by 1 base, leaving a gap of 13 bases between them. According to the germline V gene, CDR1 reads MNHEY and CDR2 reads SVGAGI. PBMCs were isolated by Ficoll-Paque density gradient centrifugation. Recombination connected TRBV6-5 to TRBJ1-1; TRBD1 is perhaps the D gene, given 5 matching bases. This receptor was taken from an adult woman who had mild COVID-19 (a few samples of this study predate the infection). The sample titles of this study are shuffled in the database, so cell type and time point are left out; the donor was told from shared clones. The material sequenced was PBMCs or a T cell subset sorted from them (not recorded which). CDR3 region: CASSWGGRSNTEAFF. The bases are TGTGCCAGCAGTTGGGGGGGACGGTCGAACACTGAAGCTTTCTTT.